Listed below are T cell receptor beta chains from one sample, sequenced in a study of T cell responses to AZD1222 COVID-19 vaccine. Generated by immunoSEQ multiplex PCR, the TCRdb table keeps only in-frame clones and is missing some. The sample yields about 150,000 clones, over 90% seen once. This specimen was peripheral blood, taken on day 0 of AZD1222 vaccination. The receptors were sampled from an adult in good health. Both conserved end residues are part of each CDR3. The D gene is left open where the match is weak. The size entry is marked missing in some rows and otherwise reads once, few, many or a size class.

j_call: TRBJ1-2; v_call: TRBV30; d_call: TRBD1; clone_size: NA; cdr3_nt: TGTGCCTGGAGTCACCTCGACAGGGACCTCTATGGCTACACCTTC; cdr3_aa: CAWSHLDRDLYGYTF
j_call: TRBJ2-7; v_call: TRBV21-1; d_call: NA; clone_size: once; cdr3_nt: TGTGCCAGCAGCAACCCGAGACTAGGGACCTACGAGCAGTACTTC; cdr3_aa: CASSNPRLGTYEQYF
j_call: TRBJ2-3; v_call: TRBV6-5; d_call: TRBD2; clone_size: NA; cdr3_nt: TGTGCCAGCAGTTCCAGGACTAGCGGCACAGATACGCAGTATTTT; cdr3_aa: CASSSRTSGTDTQYF
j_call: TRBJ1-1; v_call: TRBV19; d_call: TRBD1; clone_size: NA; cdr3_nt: TGTGCCAGTAGTTCACAGGGGGCGAGAGGCACTGAAGCTTTCTTT; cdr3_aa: CASSSQGARGTEAFF
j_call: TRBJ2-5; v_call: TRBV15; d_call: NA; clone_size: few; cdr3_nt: TGTGCCACCAGCAGAGATATAGAGGAGACCCAGTACTTC; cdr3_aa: CATSRDIEETQYF
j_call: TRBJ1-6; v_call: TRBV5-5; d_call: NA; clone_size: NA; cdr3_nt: TGTGCCAGCAGCTTGAGGGTTAATTCACCCCTCCACTTT; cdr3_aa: CASSLRVNSPLHF
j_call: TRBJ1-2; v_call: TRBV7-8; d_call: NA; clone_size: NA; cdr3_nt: TGTGCCAGCAGCCCTAGAGTAGAACGGTCCGTCTCTGGCTACACCTTC; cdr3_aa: CASSPRVERSVSGYTF
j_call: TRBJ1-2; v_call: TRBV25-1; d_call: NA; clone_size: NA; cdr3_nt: TGTGCCAGCAGGGCCCCCGACAGGATCTCCGGCTATGGCTACACCTTC; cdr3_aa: CASRAPDRISGYGYTF
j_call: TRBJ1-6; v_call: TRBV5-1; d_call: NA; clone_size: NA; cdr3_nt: TGCGCCAGCAGCCAGGCACCGTACAGGCAACCTAATTCACCCCTCCACTTT; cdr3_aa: CASSQAPYRQPNSPLHF
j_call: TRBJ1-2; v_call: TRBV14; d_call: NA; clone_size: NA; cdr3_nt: TGTGCCAGCAGCCAAGATGGCAACAGCTATGGCTACACCTTC; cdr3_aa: CASSQDGNSYGYTF
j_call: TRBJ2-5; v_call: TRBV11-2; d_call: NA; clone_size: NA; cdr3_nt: TGTGCCAGCAGCTTGTCTGGGATAGGAGGAGAGACCCAGTACTTC; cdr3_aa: CASSLSGIGGETQYF
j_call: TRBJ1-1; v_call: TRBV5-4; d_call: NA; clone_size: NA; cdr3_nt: TGTGCCAGCAGCTCCAAGCAAGGGTGGAACACTGAAGCTTTCTTT; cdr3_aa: CASSSKQGWNTEAFF
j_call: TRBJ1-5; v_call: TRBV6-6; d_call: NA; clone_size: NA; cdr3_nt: TGTGCCAGCAGCCGGGCCTCGGGTGAGCCCCAGCATTTT; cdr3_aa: CASSRASGEPQHF
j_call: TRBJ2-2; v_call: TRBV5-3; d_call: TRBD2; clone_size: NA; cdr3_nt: TGTGCCAGAAGCTTGGGTAGCGGGATCAACACCGGGGAGCTGTTTTTT; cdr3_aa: CARSLGSGINTGELFF
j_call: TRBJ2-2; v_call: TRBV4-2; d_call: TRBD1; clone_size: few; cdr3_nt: TGTGCCAGCAGCCCTCACAGGGGGAACACCGGGGAGCTGTTTTTT; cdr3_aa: CASSPHRGNTGELFF
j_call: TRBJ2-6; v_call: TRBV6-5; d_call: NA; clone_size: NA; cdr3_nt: TGTGCCAGTTCCCCTCCTGGGGCCAACGTCCTGACTTTC; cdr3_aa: CASSPPGANVLTF
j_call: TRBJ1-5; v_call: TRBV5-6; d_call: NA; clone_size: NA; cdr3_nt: TGTGCCAGCAGCGATACAGGGAGTGGGAGCAATCAGCCCCAGCATTTT; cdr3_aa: CASSDTGSGSNQPQHF
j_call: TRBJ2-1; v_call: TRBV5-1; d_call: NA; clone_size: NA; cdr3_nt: TGCGCCAGCAGCTTGGATGGGGCCCCTAACAATGAGCAGTTCTTC; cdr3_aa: CASSLDGAPNNEQFF
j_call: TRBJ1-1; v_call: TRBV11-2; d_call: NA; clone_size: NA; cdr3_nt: TGTGCCAGCAGCTTAGGCTTTGAGAACACTGAAGCTTTCTTT; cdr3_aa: CASSLGFENTEAFF
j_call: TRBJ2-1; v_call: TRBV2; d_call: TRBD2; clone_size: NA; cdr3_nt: TGTGCCAGCAGTCCCGGGACTAGCGGGAGGGCCCATGAGCAGTTCTTC; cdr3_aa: CASSPGTSGRAHEQFF
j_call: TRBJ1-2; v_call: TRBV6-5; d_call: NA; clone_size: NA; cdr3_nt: TGTGCCAGCAGTTACTCGAACAGGGATGGCTACACCTTC; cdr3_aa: CASSYSNRDGYTF
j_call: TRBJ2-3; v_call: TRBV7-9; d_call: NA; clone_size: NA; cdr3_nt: TGTGCCAGCAGCTTAGTAGCGAGCACAGATACGCAGTATTTT; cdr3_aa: CASSLVASTDTQYF
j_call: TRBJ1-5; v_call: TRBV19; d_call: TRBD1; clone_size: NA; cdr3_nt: TGTGCCAGTAGTATATTTGGACAGGGTGGCAATCAGCCCCAGCATTTT; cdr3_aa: CASSIFGQGGNQPQHF
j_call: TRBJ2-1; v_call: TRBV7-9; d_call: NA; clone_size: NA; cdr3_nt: TGTGCCAGCCCAAATAAGGCGGGGCTCTACAATGAGCAGTTCTTC; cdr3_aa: CASPNKAGLYNEQFF
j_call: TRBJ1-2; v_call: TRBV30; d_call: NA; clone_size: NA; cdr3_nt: TGTGCCTGGAGTCTGGGGGGCCTTGGGAGCTACACCTTC; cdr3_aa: CAWSLGGLGSYTF
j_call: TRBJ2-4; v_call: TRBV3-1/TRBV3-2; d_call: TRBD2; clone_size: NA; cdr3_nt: TGTGCCAGCAGCCAATTTGTGGGGAGGGACATTCAGTACTTC; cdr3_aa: CASSQFVGRDIQYF